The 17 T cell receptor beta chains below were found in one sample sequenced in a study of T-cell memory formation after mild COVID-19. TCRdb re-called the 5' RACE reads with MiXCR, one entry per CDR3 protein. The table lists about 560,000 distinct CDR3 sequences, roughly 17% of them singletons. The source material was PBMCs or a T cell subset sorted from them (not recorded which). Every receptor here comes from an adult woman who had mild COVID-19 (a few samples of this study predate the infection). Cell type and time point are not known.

The CDR3 spells CASSQVLAGGYDTQYF. In DNA, the CDR3 is TGCGCCAGCAGCCAAGTCCTAGCGGGGGGGTACGATACGCAGTATTTT. V usage is TRBV4-1 and J usage is TRBJ2-3; the match to TRBD2 covers 12 bases. This CDR3 contains 16 residues. Losses at the gene ends were 1 base for V and 6 bases for J; bases not matched to a gene: 5. Germline loops: CDR1 MGHRA, CDR2 YSYEKL.

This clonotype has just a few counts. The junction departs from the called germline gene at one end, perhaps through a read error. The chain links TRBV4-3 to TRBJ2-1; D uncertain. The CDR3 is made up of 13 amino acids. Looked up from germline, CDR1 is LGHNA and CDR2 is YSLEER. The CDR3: CASSQDKSRRRTF. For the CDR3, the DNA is TGCGCCAGCAGCCAAGATAAGTCACGAAGAAGGACGTTC.

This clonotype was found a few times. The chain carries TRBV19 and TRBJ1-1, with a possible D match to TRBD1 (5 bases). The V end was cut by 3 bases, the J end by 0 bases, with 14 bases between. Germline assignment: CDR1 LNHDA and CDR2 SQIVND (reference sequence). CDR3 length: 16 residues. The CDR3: CASSIGAGLLNTEAFF. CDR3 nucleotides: TGTGCCAGTAGTATTGGGGCGGGGCTTCTGAACACTGAAGCTTTCTTT. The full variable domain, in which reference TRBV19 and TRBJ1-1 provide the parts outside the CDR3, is DGGITQSPKYLFRKEGQNVTLSCEQNLNHDAMYWYRQDPGQGLRLIYYSQIVNDFQKGDIAEGYSVSREKKESFPLTVTSAQKNPTAFYLCASSIGAGLLNTEAFFGQGTRLTVV.

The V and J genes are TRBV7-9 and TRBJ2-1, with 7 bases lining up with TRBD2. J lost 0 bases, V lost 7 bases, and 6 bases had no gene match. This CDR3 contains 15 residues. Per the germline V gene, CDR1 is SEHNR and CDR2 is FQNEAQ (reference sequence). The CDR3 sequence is CASNPGGFSYNEQFF. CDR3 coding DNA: TGTGCCAGCAACCCGGGGGGATTCTCCTACAATGAGCAGTTCTTC.

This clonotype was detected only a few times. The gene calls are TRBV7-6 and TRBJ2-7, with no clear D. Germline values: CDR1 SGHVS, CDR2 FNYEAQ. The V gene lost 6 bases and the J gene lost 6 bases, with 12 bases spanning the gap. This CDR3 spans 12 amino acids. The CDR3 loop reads CASSFLNGEQYF. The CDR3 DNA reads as TGTGCCAGCAGTTTCCTGAATGGCGAGCAGTACTTC.

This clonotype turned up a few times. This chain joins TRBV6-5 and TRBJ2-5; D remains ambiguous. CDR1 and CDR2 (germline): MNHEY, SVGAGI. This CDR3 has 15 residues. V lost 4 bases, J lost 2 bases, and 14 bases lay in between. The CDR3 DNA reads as TGTGCCAGCAGTTCGCTTGGACGGAAACAAGAGACCCAGTACTTC. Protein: CASSSLGRKQETQYF.

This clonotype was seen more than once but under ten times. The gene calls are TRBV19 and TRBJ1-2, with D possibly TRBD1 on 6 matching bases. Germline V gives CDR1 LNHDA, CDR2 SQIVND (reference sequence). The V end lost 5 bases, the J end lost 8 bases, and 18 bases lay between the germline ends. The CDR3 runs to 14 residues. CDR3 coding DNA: TGTGCCAGTAGTGCGGCAGGGGAATCCAGGGGCTACACCTTC. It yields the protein CASSAAGESRGYTF.

CDR3 loop: CASSPLAGGHNEQFF. CDR3 nucleotide sequence: TGTGCCAGCAGCCCATTAGCGGGAGGGCACAATGAGCAGTTCTTC. The rearrangement joins TRBV7-9 to TRBJ2-1, with 11 bases aligning to TRBD2. After removal of 5 bases from V and 5 bases from J, the junction contained 5 bases not matched to a gene. The CDR3 is made up of 15 amino acids. Germline V gives CDR1 SEHNR, CDR2 FQNEAQ (reference sequence).

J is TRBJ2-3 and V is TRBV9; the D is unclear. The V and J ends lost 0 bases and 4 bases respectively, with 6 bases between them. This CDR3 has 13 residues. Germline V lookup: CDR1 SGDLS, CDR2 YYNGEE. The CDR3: CASSVGVSDTQYF. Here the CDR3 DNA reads TGTGCCAGCAGCGTAGGGGTCTCAGATACGCAGTATTTT. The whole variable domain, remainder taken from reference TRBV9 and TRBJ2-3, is DSGVTQTPKHLITATGQRVTLRCSPRSGDLSVYWYQQSLDQGLQFLIQYYNGEERAKGNILERFSAQQFPDLHSELNLSSLELGDSALYFCASSVGVSDTQYFGPGTRLTVL.

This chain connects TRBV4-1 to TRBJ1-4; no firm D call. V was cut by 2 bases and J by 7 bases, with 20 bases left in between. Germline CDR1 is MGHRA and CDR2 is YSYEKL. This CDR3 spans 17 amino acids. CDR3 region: CASSQPGPLFGVEKLFF. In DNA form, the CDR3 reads TGCGCCAGCAGCCAACCCGGGCCCCTATTTGGGGTTGAAAAACTGTTTTTT.

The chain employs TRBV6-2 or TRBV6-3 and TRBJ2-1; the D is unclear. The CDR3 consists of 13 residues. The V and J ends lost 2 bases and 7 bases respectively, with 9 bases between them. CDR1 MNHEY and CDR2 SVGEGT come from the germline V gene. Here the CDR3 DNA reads TGTGCCAGCAGTTACCGAGAAACAAATGAGCAGTTCTTC. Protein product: CASSYRETNEQFF.

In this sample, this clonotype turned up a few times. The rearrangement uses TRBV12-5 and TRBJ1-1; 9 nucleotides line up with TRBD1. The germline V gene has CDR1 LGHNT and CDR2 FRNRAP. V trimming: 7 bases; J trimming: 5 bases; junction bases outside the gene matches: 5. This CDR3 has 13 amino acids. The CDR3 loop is CASAQTGGTEAFF. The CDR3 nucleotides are TGTGCTAGTGCCCAGACAGGGGGAACTGAAGCTTTCTTT.

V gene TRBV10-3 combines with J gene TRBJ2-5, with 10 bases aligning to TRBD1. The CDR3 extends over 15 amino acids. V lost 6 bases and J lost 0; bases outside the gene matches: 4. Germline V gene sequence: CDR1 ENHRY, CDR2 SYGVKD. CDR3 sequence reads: CAIRKTGGNQETQYF. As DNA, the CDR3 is TGTGCCATCAGGAAGACAGGGGGCAACCAAGAGACCCAGTACTTC.

The CDR3 coding sequence is TGCGCCAGCAGCTTGATCAGGGTAATCGGCACAGATACGCAGTATTTT. It specifies CASSLIRVIGTDTQYF. The V call is TRBV5-1, the J call TRBJ2-3; the D gene is possibly TRBD1 (5 bases). Deletions cut 1 base from V and 1 base from J, with 13 bases between. The germline V gene has CDR1 SGHRS and CDR2 YFSETQ. CDR3 length: 16 residues.

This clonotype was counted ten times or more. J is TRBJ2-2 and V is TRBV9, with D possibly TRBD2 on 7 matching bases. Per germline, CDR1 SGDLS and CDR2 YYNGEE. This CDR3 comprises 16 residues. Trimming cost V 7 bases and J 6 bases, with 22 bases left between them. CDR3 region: CASGGAGATVAGELFF. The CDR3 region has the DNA TGTGCCAGCGGAGGGGCGGGGGCCACTGTCGCCGGGGAGCTGTTTTTT.

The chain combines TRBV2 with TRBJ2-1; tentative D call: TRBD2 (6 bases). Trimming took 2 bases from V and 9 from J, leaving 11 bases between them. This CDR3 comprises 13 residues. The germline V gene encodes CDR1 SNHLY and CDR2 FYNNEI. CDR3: CASSENWRGEQFF. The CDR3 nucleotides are TGTGCCAGCAGTGAAAACTGGCGGGGTGAGCAGTTCTTC.

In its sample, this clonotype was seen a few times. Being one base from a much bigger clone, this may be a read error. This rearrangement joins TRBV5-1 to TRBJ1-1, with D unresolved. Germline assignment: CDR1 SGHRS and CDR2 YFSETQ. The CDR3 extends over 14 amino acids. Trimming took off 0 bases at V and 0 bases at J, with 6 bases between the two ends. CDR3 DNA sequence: TGCGCCAGCAGCTTGGAACAGATGAACACTGAAGCTTTCTTT. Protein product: CASSLEQMNTEAFF.